This T cell receptor (beta chain) is from a study of naive and memory T cell subsets. Both TRBC1 and TRBC2 were covered by a beta constant-region primer of two equimolar oligonucleotides. Nested alpha and beta constant-region primers with the SP2 primer drove four PCR rounds on ligated cDNA. From the UMI-ligation and nested PCR reads, TCRdb called clonotypes with MiXCR, one entry per CDR3 protein. The sample records roughly 99,000 distinct CDR3 sequences, about 11% being singletons. The study's findings and limits: Possibly reflecting memory cells re-expressing CD45RA, a few larger clonotypes occurred in naive repertoires, especially CD8.

The CDR3 extends over 15 amino acids. Germline values: CDR1 MGHDK, CDR2 SYGVNS. After removal of 4 bases from V and 1 base from J, the junction contained 7 bases not matched to a gene. This clonotype was observed many times. No antigen is known for it. Sequenced sample: naive CD4+ T cells from blood. This TCR was sampled from a human donor in good health. The V gene is TRBV25-1, the J gene TRBJ2-7, with 7 bases matching TRBD2. The CDR3 bases are TGTGCCAGCAGTGTGGCTAGCGGCGTTTCCTACGAGCAGTACTTC. Translated: CASSVASGVSYEQYF.